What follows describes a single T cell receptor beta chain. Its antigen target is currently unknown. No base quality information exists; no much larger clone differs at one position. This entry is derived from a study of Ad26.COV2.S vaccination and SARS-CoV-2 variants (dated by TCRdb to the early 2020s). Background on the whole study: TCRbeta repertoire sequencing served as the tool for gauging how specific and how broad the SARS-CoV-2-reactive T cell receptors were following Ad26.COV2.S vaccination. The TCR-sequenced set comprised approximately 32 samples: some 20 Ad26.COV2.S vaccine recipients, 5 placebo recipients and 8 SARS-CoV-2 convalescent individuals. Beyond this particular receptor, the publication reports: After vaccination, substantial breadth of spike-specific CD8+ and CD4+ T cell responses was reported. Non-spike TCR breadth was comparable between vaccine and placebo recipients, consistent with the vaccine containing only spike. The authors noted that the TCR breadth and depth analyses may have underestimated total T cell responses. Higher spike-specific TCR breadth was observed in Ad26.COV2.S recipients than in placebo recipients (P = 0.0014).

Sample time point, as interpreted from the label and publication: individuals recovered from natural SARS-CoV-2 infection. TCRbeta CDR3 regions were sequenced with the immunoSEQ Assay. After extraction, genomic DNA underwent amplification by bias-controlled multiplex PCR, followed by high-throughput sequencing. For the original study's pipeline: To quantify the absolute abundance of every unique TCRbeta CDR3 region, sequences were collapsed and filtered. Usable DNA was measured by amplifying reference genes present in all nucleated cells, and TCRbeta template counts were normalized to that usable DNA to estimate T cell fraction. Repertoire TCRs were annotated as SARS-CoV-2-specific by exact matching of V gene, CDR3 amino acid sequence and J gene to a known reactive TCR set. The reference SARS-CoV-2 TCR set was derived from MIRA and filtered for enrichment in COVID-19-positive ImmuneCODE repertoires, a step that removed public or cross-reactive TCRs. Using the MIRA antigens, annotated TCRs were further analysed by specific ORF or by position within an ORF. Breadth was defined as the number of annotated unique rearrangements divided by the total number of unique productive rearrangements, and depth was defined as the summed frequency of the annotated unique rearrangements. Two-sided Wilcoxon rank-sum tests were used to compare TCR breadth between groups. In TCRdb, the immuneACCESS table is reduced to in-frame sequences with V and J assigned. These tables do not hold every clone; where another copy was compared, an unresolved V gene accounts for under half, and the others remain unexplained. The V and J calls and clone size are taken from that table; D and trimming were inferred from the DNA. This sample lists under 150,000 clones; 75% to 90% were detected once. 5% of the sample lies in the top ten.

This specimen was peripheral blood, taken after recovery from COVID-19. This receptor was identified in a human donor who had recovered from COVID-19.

The base sequence is TGTGCCAGCAGCTGGGTAGGGGGATACGAGCAGTACTTC. Its product reads: CASSWVGGYEQYF. The rearrangement combines TRBV7-2 with TRBJ2-7; 6 matching bases give a weak D call of TRBD1. The CDR3 runs 13 amino acids, cysteine and phenylalanine included. Of the read, only the CDR3 DNA is kept; its 39 bases are in frame from base 1. A distance of 11 bases separates the germline ends of V and J, which lose 4 bases and 4 bases respectively. Sequences SGHTA (CDR1) and FQGNSA (CDR2) are obtained from the germline V gene. Joined to the reference TRBV7-2 and TRBJ2-7 proteins, this CDR3 gives the full variable domain: GAGVSQSPSNKVTEKGKDVELRCDPISGHTALYWYRQSLGQGLEFLIYFQGNSAPDKSGLPSDRFSAERTGGSVSTLTIQRTQQEDSAVYLCASSWVGGYEQYFGPGTRLTVT.